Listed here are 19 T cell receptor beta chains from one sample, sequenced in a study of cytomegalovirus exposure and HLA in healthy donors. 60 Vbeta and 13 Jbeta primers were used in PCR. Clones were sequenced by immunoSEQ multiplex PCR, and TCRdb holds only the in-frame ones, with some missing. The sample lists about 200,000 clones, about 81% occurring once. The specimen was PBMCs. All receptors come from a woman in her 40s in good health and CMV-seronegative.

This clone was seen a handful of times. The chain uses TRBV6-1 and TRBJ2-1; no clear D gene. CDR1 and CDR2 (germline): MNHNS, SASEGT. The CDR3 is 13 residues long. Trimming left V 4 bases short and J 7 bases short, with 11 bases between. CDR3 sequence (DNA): TGTGCCAGCAGTGCCCTCGAGATTAATGAGCAGTTCTTC. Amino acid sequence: CASSALEINEQFF.

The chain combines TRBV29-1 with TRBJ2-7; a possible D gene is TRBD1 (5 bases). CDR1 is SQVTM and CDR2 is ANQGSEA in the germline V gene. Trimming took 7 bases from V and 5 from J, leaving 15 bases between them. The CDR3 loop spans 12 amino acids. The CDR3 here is CSAFSSGNEQYF. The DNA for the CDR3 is TGCAGCGCCTTTTCCTCAGGGAACGAGCAGTACTTC.

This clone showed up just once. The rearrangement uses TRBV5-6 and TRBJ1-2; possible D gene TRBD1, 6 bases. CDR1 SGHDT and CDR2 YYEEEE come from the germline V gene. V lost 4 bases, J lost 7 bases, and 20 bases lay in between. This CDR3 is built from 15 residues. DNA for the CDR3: TGTGCCAGCAGCCCGCTTGTCTCGGGGGGCGGTGGCTACACCTTC. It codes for CASSPLVSGGGGYTF.

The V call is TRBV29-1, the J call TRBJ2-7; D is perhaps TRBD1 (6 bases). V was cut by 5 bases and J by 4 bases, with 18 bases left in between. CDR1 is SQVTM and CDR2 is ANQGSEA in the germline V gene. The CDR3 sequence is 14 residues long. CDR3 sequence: CSVWGLGGEYEQYF. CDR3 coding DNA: TGCAGCGTTTGGGGGCTTGGGGGAGAATACGAGCAGTACTTC.

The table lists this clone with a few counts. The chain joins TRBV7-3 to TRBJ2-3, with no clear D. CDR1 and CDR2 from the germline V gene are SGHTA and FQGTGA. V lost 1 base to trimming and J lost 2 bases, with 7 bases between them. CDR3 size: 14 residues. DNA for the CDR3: TGTGCCAGCAGCTTAAGGGCGCACACAGATACGCAGTATTTT. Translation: CASSLRAHTDTQYF. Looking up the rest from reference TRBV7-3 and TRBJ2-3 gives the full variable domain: GAGVSQTPSNKVTEKGKYVELRCDPISGHTALYWYRQSLGQGPEFLIYFQGTGAADDSGLPNDRFFAVRPEGSVSTLKIQRTERGDSAVYLCASSLRAHTDTQYFGPGTRLTVL.

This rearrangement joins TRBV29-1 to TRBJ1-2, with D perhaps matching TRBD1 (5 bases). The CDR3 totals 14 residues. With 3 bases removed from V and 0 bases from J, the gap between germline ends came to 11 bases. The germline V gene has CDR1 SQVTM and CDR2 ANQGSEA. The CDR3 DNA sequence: TGCAGCGTTGATCCTGGGGCGACTAACTATGGCTACACCTTC. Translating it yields CSVDPGATNYGYTF.

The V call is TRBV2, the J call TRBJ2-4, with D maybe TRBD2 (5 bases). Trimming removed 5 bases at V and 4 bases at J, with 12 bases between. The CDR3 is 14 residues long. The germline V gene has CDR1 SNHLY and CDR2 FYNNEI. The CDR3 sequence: CASSPTSRKNIQYF. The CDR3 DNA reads TGTGCCAGCAGTCCAACTAGTAGGAAAAACATTCAGTACTTC.

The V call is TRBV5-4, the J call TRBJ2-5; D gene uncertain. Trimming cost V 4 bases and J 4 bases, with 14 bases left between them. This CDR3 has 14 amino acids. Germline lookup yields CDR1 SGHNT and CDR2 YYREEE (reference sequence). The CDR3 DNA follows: TGTGCCAGCAGCCTTATGGCGGTCGCAGAGACCCAGTACTTC. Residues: CASSLMAVAETQYF.

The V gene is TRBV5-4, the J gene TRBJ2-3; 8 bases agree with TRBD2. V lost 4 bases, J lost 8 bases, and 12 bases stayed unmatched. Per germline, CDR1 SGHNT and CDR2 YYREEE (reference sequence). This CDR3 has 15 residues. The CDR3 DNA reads TGTGCCAGCAGCGGGACTAGAGATAAGCGAAGTACGCAGTATTTT. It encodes CASSGTRDKRSTQYF.

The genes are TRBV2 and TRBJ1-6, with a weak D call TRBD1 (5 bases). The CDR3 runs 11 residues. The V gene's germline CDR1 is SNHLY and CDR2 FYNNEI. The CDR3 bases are TGTGCTACCGGGAGGGGTTCACCCCTCCACTTT. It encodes CATGRGSPLHF.

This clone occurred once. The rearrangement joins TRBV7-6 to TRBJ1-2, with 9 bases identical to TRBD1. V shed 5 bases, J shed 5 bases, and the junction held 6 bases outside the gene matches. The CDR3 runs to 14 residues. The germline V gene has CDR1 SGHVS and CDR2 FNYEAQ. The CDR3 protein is CASSLDRGGYGYTF. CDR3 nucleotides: TGTGCCAGCAGCCTGGACAGGGGCGGGTATGGCTACACCTTC.

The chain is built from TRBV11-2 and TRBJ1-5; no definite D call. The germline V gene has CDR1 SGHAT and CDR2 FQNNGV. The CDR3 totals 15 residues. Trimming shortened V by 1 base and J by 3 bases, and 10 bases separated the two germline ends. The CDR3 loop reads CASSLGARTNQPQHF. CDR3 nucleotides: TGTGCCAGCAGCTTAGGGGCCCGAACCAATCAGCCCCAGCATTTT.

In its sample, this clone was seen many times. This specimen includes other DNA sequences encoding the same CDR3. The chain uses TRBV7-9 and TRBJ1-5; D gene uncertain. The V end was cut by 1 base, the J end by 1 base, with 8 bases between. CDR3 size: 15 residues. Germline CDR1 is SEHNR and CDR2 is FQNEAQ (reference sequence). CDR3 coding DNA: TGTGCCAGCAGCTTAGGCGGCTACAGCAATCAGCCCCAGCATTTT. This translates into CASSLGGYSNQPQHF.

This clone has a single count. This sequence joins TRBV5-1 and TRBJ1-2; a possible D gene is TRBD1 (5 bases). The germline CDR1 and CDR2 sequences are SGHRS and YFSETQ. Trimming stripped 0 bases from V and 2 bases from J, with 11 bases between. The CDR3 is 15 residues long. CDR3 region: CASSLGQTLNYGYTF. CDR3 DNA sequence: TGCGCCAGCAGCTTGGGACAGACATTAAACTATGGCTACACCTTC.

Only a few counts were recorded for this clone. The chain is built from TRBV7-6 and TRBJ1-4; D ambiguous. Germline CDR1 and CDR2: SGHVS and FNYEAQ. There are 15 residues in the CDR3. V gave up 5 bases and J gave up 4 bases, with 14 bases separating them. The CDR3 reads CASSPVQALNEKLFF. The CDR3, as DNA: TGTGCCAGCAGCCCCGTTCAGGCGCTTAATGAAAAACTGTTTTTT.

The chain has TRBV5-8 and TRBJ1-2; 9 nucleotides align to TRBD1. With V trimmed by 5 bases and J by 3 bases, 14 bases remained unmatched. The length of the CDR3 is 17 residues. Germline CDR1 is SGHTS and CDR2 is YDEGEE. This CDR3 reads CASRLKGQGMAHYGYTF. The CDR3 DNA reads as TGTGCCAGCAGGTTAAAGGGACAGGGTATGGCCCACTATGGCTACACCTTC.

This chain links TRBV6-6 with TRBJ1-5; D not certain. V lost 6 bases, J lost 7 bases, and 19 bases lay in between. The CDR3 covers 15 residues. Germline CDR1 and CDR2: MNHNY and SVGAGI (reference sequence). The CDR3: CASRLYGMLEQPQHF. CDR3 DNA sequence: TGTGCCAGCAGGTTATACGGGATGTTGGAACAGCCCCAGCATTTT.

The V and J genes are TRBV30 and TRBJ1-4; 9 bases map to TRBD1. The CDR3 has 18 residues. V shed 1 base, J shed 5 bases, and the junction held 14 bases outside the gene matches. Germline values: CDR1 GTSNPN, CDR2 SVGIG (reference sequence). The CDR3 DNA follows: TGTGCCTGGAGTGCATCCCGAATGAACAGGGGGCTGAATGAAAAACTGTTTTTT. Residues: CAWSASRMNRGLNEKLFF.

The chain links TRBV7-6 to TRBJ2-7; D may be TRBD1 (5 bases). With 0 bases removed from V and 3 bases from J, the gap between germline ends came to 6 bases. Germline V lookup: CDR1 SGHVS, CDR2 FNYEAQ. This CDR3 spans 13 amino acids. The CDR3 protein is CASSLATGYEQYF. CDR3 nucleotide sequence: TGTGCCAGCAGCTTAGCTACAGGCTACGAGCAGTACTTC.